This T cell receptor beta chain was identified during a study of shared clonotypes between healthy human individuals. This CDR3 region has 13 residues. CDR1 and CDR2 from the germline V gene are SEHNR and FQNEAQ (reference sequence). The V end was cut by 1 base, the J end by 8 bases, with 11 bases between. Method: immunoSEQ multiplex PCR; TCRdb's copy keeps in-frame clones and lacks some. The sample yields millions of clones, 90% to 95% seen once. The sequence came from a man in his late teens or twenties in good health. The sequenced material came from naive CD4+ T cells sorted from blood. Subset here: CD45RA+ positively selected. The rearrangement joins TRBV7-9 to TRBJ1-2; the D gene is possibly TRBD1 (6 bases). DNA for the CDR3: TGTGCCAGCAGCTTAGAGGCAGGGGTCGGCTACACCTTC. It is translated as CASSLEAGVGYTF. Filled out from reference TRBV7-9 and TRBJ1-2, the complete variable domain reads DTGVSQNPRHKITKRGQNVTFRCDPISEHNRLYWYRQTLGQGPEFLTYFQNEAQLEKSRLLSDRFSAERPKGSFSTLEIQRTEQGDSAMYLCASSLEAGVGYTFGSGTRLTVV.